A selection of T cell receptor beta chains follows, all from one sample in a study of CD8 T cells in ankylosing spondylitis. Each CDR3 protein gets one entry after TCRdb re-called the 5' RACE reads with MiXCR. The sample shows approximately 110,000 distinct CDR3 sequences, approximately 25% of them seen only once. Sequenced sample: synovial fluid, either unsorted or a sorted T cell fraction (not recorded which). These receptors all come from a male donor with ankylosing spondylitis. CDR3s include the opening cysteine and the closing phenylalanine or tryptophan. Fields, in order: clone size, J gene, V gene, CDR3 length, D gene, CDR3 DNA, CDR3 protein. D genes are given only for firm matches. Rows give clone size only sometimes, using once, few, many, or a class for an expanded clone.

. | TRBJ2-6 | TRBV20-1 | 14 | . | TGCAGTGCGAGCCGACAGTCTGGGGCCAACGTCCTGACTTTC | CSASRQSGANVLTF
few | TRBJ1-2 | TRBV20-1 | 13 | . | TGCAGTGCAGTACGGTACAGGGAGAGGGGCTACACCTTC | CSAVRYRERGYTF
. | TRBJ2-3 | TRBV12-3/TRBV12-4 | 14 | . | TGTGCCAGCAGCCCTGACTACCTCGAGGATACGCAGTATTTT | CASSPDYLEDTQYF
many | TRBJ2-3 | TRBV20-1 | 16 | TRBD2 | TGCAGTGCTAGAGACCTACTAGCGGGAGTGACAGATACGCAGTATTTT | CSARDLLAGVTDTQYF
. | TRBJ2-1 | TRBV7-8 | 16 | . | TGTGCCAGCAGCGAACCCGGGACGATCTCCTACAATGAGCAGTTCTTC | CASSEPGTISYNEQFF
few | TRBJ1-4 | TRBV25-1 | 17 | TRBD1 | TGTGCCAGCAGTGACCCCCACAGGGGGCGTACTAATGAAAAACTGTTTTTT | CASSDPHRGRTNEKLFF
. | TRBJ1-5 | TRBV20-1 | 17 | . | TGCAGTGCAGTGAATCTTAAGGGGACATGGGGCAATCAGCCCCAGCATTTT | CSAVNLKGTWGNQPQHF
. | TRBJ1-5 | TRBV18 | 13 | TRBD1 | TGTGCCAGCTCACAAACAGGGGATCAGCCCCAGCATTTT | CASSQTGDQPQHF
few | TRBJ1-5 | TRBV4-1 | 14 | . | TGCGCCAGCAGCCAAGTCTGGGAGGGTCAGCCCCAGCATTTT | CASSQVWEGQPQHF
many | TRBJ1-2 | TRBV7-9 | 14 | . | TGTGCCAGCAGCTTAGGGACTTCTGACTATGGCTACACCTTC | CASSLGTSDYGYTF
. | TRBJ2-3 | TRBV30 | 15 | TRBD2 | TGTGCCTGGAACCCTAGCGGGAGAAGCACAGATACGCAGTATTTT | CAWNPSGRSTDTQYF
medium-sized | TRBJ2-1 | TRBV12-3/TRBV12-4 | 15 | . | TGTGCCAGCAGTTTATTAGAGTCAGCGAGCAATGAGCAGTTCTTC | CASSLLESASNEQFF
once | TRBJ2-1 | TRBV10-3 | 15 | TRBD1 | TGTGCCATCAGTGAGCCGGGACAGGGGTACAATGAGCAGTTCTTC | CAISEPGQGYNEQFF
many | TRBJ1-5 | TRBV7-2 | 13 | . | TGTGCCAGCAGCTTGATAATCCGGGGCCCCCAGCATTTT | CASSLIIRGPQHF
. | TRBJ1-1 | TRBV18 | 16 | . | TGTGCCAGCTCACCACCCTACGGGTCGGACAGCACTGAAGCTTTCTTT | CASSPPYGSDSTEAFF
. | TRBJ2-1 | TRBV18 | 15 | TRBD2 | TGTGCCAGCTCACCACCCGGACTAGCGTTGAATGAGCAGTTCTTC | CASSPPGLALNEQFF
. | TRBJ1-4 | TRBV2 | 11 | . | TGTGCCAGCAACTTGAATGAAAAACTGTTTTTT | CASNLNEKLFF
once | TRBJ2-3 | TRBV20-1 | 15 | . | TGCAGTGCTGGTTTTGGGCAGCAAGATACAGATACGCAGTATTTT | CSAGFGQQDTDTQYF
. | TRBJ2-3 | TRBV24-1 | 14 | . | TGTGCCACCAGTGATTCGAGGACAGCGCGGGAGCAGTATTTT | CATSDSRTAREQYF
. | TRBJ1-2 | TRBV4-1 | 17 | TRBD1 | TGCGCCAGCAGCCAAGAAGCGGGACAGGGACTTAACTATGGCTACACCTTC | CASSQEAGQGLNYGYTF
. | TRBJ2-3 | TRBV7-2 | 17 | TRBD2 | TGTGCCAGCAGCTTGGGGCACACGGGAGGTATCTCAGATACGCAGTATTTT | CASSLGHTGGISDTQYF
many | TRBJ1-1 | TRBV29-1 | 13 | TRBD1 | TGCAGCGTTTATCAACAGGGGGACACTGAAGCTTTCTTT | CSVYQQGDTEAFF
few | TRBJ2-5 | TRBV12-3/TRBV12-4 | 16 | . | TGTGCCAGCAGTTTTCGTCGCGGAGGGTTTCAAGAGACCCAGTACTTC | CASSFRRGGFQETQYF
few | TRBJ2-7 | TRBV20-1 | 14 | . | TGCAGTGCTAGAGGCGGCGGGGAGGTCTACGAGCAGTACTTC | CSARGGGEVYEQYF
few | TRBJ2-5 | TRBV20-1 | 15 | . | TGCAGTGCTAGAGATCCCAGGGGTAGAGGGGAGACCCAGTACTTC | CSARDPRGRGETQYF
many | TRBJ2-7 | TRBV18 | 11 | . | TGTGCCAGCTCACCACAAGACGAGCAGTACTTC | CASSPQDEQYF
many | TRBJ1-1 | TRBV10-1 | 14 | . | TGCGCCAGCAGTGTGGCAGCGCGGAACACTGAAGCTTTCTTT | CASSVAARNTEAFF
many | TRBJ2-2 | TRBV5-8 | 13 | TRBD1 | TGTGCCAGCAGCTACAGGGGGCCCGGGGAGCTGTTTTTT | CASSYRGPGELFF
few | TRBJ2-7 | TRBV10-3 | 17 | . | TGTGCCATCAGTGTCACCAGGAATCCCGGAGAATCCTACGAGCAGTACTTC | CAISVTRNPGESYEQYF
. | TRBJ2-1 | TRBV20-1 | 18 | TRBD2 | TGCAGTGCTAGAAATTTTCGGGCTAGCGGGAGGGCTGGGAATGAGCAGTTCTTC | CSARNFRASGRAGNEQFF
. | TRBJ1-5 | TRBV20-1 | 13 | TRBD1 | TGCAGTGCCCCACAGGGGATCGATCAGCCCCAGCATTTT | CSAPQGIDQPQHF
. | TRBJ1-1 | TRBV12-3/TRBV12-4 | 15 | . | TGTGCCAGCAGTTCCCCAAGTCTTATGAACACTGAAGCTTTCTTT | CASSSPSLMNTEAFF
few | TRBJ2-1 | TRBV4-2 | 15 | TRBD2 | TGTGCCAGCAGTCTACTAGCGGACTCCTACAATGAGCAGTTCTTC | CASSLLADSYNEQFF
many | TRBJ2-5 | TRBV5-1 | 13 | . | TGCGCCAGCAGCCGAGAGGTACAAGAGACCCAGTACTTC | CASSREVQETQYF
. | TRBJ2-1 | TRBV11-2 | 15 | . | TGTGCCAGCAGCCCCCGGAGTGGGTCCTACAATGAGCAGTTCTTC | CASSPRSGSYNEQFF
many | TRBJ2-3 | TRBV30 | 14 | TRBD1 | TGTGCCTGGATGCCGGGACAGCCTCCTGATACGCAGTATTTT | CAWMPGQPPDTQYF
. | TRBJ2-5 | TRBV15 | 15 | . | TGTGCCACCAGCAGAGGACAGAGGAGGGGAGAGACCCAGTACTTC | CATSRGQRRGETQYF
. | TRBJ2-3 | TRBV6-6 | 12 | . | TGTGCCAGCAGTACCCCCGGGGGTCCCCAGTATTTT | CASSTPGGPQYF
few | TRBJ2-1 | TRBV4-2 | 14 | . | TGTGCCAGCAGCCAGAGGGGGGCGACTAATGAGCAGTTCTTC | CASSQRGATNEQFF
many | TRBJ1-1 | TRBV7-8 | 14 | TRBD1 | TGTGCCAGCAGCCCCAGGGGGGAGAACACTGAAGCTTTCTTT | CASSPRGENTEAFF
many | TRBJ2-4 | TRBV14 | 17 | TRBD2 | TGTGCCAGCAGCCTTCGGCCTAGCGGGAGAGCCAAAAACATTCAGTACTTC | CASSLRPSGRAKNIQYF
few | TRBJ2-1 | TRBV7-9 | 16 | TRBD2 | TGTGCCAGCAGCTTAGGAGGCGGGAGGGCCGATTTTGAGCAGTTCTTC | CASSLGGGRADFEQFF
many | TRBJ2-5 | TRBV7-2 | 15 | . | TGTGCCAGCAGCTCCGGGGACTCCATCCAAGAGACCCAGTACTTC | CASSSGDSIQETQYF
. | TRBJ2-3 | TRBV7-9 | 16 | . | TGTGCCAGCAGTAAAAAGGACGGCCCTAGCACAGATACGCAGTATTTT | CASSKKDGPSTDTQYF
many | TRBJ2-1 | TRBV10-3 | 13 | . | TGTGCCATCAGTGAGGGGACAACCAATGAGCAGTTCTTC | CAISEGTTNEQFF
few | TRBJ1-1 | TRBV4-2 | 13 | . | TGTGCCAGCAGCCCAAACTGGGGGACTGAAGCTTTCTTT | CASSPNWGTEAFF
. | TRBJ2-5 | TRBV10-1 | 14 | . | TGCGCCAGCAGTGACATCCAGTACCAAGAGACCCAGTACTTC | CASSDIQYQETQYF
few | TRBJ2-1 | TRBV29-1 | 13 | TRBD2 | TGCAGCGTTGAAGGGGCTAGCGGAGACCCGCAGTTCTTC | CSVEGASGDPQFF
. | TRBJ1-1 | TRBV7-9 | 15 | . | TGTGCCAGCAGCACTACAGGACCCCTGAACACTGAAGCTTTCTTT | CASSTTGPLNTEAFF
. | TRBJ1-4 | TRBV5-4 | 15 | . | TGTGCCAGCAGCCCCCGGCCTCGGGCAGATGAAAAACTGTTTTTT | CASSPRPRADEKLFF
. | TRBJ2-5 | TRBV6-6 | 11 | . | TGTGCCAGCAGTGCACTCGGGAGCCAGTACTTC | CASSALGSQYF